One and the same sample provided the 17 T cell receptor beta chains below, sequenced in a study of cytomegalovirus exposure and HLA in healthy donors. Generated by immunoSEQ multiplex PCR, the TCRdb table keeps only in-frame clones and is missing some. The sample lists fewer than 90,000 clones, almost 97% occurring once. The source material was PBMCs. These TCRs come from a man aged 18-30 years in good health and CMV-seropositive.

This sequence joins TRBV11-2 and TRBJ2-7; a possible D gene is TRBD2 (5 bases). The germline gives CDR1 SGHAT, CDR2 FQNNGV. The CDR3 sequence is 17 residues long. Trimming removed 1 base from V and 2 bases from J, with 18 bases in between. CDR3 protein: CASSLGSRSARAYEQYF. In nucleotides, the CDR3 is TGTGCCAGCAGCTTAGGTTCGCGGTCAGCGAGGGCCTACGAGCAGTACTTC.

The CDR3 reads CASSQGAGGRYEQYF. Here the CDR3 DNA reads TGTGCCAGCAGCCAGGGAGCGGGAGGGCGTTACGAGCAGTACTTC. The gene calls are TRBV7-2 and TRBJ2-7, with 10 nucleotides matching TRBD2. The CDR3 is made up of 15 amino acids. Germline assignment: CDR1 SGHTA and CDR2 FQGNSA. With V trimmed by 5 bases and J by 4 bases, 8 bases remained unmatched.

V and J are TRBV10-1 and TRBJ2-1; a weak D match, TRBD1 (6 bases). Per the germline V gene, CDR1 is WNHNN and CDR2 is SYGVQD (reference sequence). This CDR3 has 16 amino acids. The V end was cut by 0 bases, the J end by 4 bases, with 13 bases between. This chain's CDR3 is CASSESRGTSYNEQFF. Written as DNA, the CDR3 is TGCGCCAGCAGTGAGTCAAGAGGGACATCTTACAATGAGCAGTTCTTC.

CDR3 region: CASSNRANYGYTF. The CDR3 bases are TGTGCCAGTAGTAACAGAGCTAACTATGGCTACACCTTC. The V and J genes are TRBV19 and TRBJ1-2; no clear D. Trimming pared 4 bases from V and 0 bases from J, leaving 6 bases between. CDR3 size: 13 residues. Per germline, CDR1 LNHDA and CDR2 SQIVND (reference sequence). Full variable domain (outside the CDR3, taken from reference TRBV19 and TRBJ1-2): DGGITQSPKYLFRKEGQNVTLSCEQNLNHDAMYWYRQDPGQGLRLIYYSQIVNDFQKGDIAEGYSVSREKKESFPLTVTSAQKNPTAFYLCASSNRANYGYTFGSGTRLTVV.

On this clone itself: Relative to the germline gene, one junction end is altered; a read error may explain this. The V and J genes are TRBV2 and TRBJ1-2; D remains unclear. The germline V gene encodes CDR1 SNHLY and CDR2 FYNNEI. This CDR3 is 11 amino acids long. CDR3 in amino acids: CASSPTFQPNF. CDR3 DNA: TGTGCCAGCAGCCCGACATTCCAACCCAATTTC.

The rearrangement links TRBV7-9 to TRBJ2-2; TRBD1 agrees at 9 bases. Per germline, CDR1 SEHNR and CDR2 FQNEAQ (reference sequence). J was trimmed by 6 bases and V by 0 bases; bases with no gene match: 2. This CDR3 is built from 15 residues. The CDR3 spells CASSLAQGAAGELFF. The CDR3 bases are TGTGCCAGCAGCTTAGCACAGGGGGCCGCCGGGGAGCTGTTTTTT.

This clone has a single count. CDR3 nucleotide sequence: TGTGCCAGCAGACTCGGGATTTCCCAAGAGACCCAGTACTTC. Translating it yields CASRLGISQETQYF. The chain links TRBV6-6 to TRBJ2-5; D perhaps matches TRBD2 (5 bases). CDR3 length: 14 residues. CDR1 is MNHNY and CDR2 is SVGAGI in the germline V gene (reference sequence). The V end lost 6 bases, the J end lost 1 base, and 12 bases lay between the germline ends.

The V and J genes are TRBV19 and TRBJ2-1; maybe TRBD1 (6 bases). The CDR3 sequence is 16 residues long. The V end was cut by 3 bases, the J end by 8 bases, with 20 bases between. Germline loops: CDR1 LNHDA, CDR2 SQIVND (reference sequence). CDR3 region: CASSMGAGRSMYEQFF. Written as DNA, the CDR3 is TGTGCCAGTAGTATGGGGGCCGGCAGGTCGATGTATGAGCAGTTCTTC.

About this clone: The sample carries other DNA sequences with the same CDR3. The chain is built from TRBV9 and TRBJ2-5; D call uncertain. Trimming pared 0 bases from V and 4 bases from J, leaving 7 bases between. Germline V CDR1 and CDR2: SGDLS, YYNGEE. CDR3 length: 13 amino acids. This chain's CDR3 is CASSVGPGETQYF. The CDR3 region has the DNA TGTGCCAGCAGCGTAGGGCCAGGAGAGACCCAGTACTTC.

The chain joins TRBV30 to TRBJ1-2, with D unresolved. CDR3 length equals 16 residues. The V and J ends lost 0 bases and 6 bases respectively, with 20 bases between them. CDR1 is GTSNPN and CDR2 is SVGIG in the germline V gene (reference sequence). For the CDR3, the DNA is TGTGCCTGGAGTGTACCACCAACGGGGATTCGTCATGGCTACACCTTC. This translates into CAWSVPPTGIRHGYTF. The variable domain in full, completed from reference TRBV30 and TRBJ1-2, reads SQTIHQWPATLVQPVGSPLSLECTVEGTSNPNLYWYRQAAGRGLQLLFYSVGIGQISSEVPQNLSASRPQDRQFILSSKKLLLSDSGFYLCAWSVPPTGIRHGYTFGSGTRLTVV.

The genes are TRBV6-1 and TRBJ1-2; a weak D match, TRBD1 (6 bases). This CDR3 is 13 amino acids long. Germline CDR1 and CDR2: MNHNS and SASEGT. The V gene lost 6 bases and the J gene lost 2 bases, with 10 bases spanning the gap. In DNA form, the CDR3 reads TGTGCCAGCAGCAGGACAGACAACTATGGCTACACCTTC. Its translation: CASSRTDNYGYTF.

This rearrangement joins TRBV19 to TRBJ2-1; maybe TRBD1 (6 bases). The germline gives CDR1 LNHDA, CDR2 SQIVND (reference sequence). Trimming cost V 7 bases and J 14 bases, with 21 bases left between them. The CDR3 is made up of 13 amino acids. CDR3 loop: CASTNTGKAVEFF. For the CDR3, the DNA is TGTGCCAGTACCAACACAGGGAAAGCGGTGGAGTTCTTC.

The V call is TRBV7-6, the J call TRBJ2-3; D is unresolved. Trimming removed 0 bases from V and 0 bases from J, with 7 bases in between. Germline V gene lookup returns CDR1 SGHVS and CDR2 FNYEAQ. CDR3 length: 15 residues. This chain's CDR3 is CASSLASGSTDTQYF. The CDR3 nucleotides read TGTGCCAGCAGCTTAGCTTCCGGGAGCACAGATACGCAGTATTTT.

V and J are TRBV18 and TRBJ1-5, with unresolved D. The germline V gene encodes CDR1 KGHSH and CDR2 LQKENI. This CDR3 has 15 residues. The V end was cut by 1 base, the J end by 3 bases, with 10 bases between. As DNA, the CDR3 is TGTGCCAGCTCACCACGCGTCGGGGTCAATCAGCCCCAGCATTTT. This translates into CASSPRVGVNQPQHF.

The chain combines TRBV28 with TRBJ1-4; D gene uncertain. This CDR3 comprises 14 residues. Germline V gives CDR1 MDHEN, CDR2 SYDVKM. Trimming took off 6 bases at V and 2 bases at J, with 10 bases between the two ends. CDR3 residues: CASSPPGTNEKLFF. In nucleotides, the CDR3 is TGTGCCAGCAGCCCCCCGGGGACTAATGAAAAACTGTTTTTT.

This sequence joins TRBV10-1 and TRBJ2-7, with D possibly TRBD2 on 6 matching bases. Between the trimmed V and J ends, which lost 8 bases and 7 bases, there was a span of 18 bases. The germline V gene has CDR1 WNHNN and CDR2 SYGVQD (reference sequence). CDR3 length: 13 residues. CDR3 residues: CASFRGGPGEQYF. As DNA, the CDR3 is TGCGCCAGCTTTAGGGGAGGCCCAGGAGAGCAGTACTTC.

V usage is TRBV27 and J usage is TRBJ1-5; a weak D match, TRBD1 (5 bases). CDR3 length equals 14 residues. The V gene's germline CDR1 is MNHEY and CDR2 SMNVEV (reference sequence). Trimming left V 3 bases short and J 9 bases short, with 15 bases between. Here the CDR3 DNA reads TGTGCCAGCAGTTTGGGGGGAAGGTTGTGGCCCCAGCATTTT. This translates into CASSLGGRLWPQHF.